Shown below are 29 T cell receptor beta chains from a single sample sequenced in a study of neurological immune-mediated disorders. Each CDR3 protein gets one entry after TCRdb re-called the 5' RACE reads with MiXCR. The sample lists roughly 80,000 distinct CDR3 sequences; 9% to 12% were seen once. Sequencing was carried out using PBMCs. The receptors were sampled from a middle-aged man in good health.

This clonotype was counted at least ten times. The V and J genes are TRBV6-2 or TRBV6-3 and TRBJ2-5; possible D gene TRBD1, 5 bases. CDR1 MNHEY and CDR2 SVGEGT come from the germline V gene. Trimming took off 3 bases at V and 1 base at J, with 15 bases between the two ends. The CDR3 has 16 residues. The CDR3 is CASSYSAGRGQETQYF. The CDR3 DNA follows: TGTGCCAGCAGTTATTCGGCAGGGCGCGGCCAAGAGACCCAGTACTTC.

This clonotype has at least ten counts. This sequence joins TRBV5-1 and TRBJ1-1; D remains ambiguous. This CDR3 is 14 amino acids long. Trimming left V 0 bases short and J 8 bases short, with 14 bases between. Germline V gives CDR1 SGHRS, CDR2 YFSETQ. The CDR3 spells CASSLARSIGEAFF. CDR3 coding DNA: TGCGCCAGCAGCTTGGCTCGGTCTATTGGGGAAGCTTTCTTT.

This clonotype showed up many times. The V and J genes are TRBV12-3 or TRBV12-4 and TRBJ2-7, with D possibly being TRBD1 (5 bases). This CDR3 is built from 14 residues. Between the trimmed V and J ends, which lost 1 base and 2 bases, there was a span of 9 bases. The CDR3, as DNA: TGTGCCAGCAGTTTAGGGGGCGGACCCTACGAGCAGTACTTC. Translation: CASSLGGGPYEQYF.

This clonotype was seen more than once but under ten times. The chain has TRBV7-2 and TRBJ2-3; D ambiguous. From germline, CDR1 is SGHTA and CDR2 FQGNSA. The CDR3 spans 15 residues. V lost 3 bases to trimming and J lost 5 bases, with 15 bases between them. The DNA of the CDR3 is TGTGCCAGCAGCTTCGACCAGCCATGGCGAGATACGCAGTATTTT. It translates to CASSFDQPWRDTQYF. Using reference TRBV7-2 and TRBJ2-3 for the parts outside the CDR3, the full variable domain is GAGVSQSPSNKVTEKGKDVELRCDPISGHTALYWYRQSLGQGLEFLIYFQGNSAPDKSGLPSDRFSAERTGGSVSTLTIQRTQQEDSAVYLCASSFDQPWRDTQYFGPGTRLTVL.

This sequence joins TRBV19 and TRBJ1-5; D might be TRBD1 (5 bases). The V gene lost 0 bases and the J gene lost 2 bases, with 14 bases spanning the gap. There are 17 residues in the CDR3. Germline CDR1 reads LNHDA; CDR2 reads SQIVND (reference sequence). This CDR3 is CASSIDRGGRRNQPQHF. The CDR3 DNA sequence: TGTGCCAGTAGTATAGATCGGGGGGGTCGGCGCAATCAGCCCCAGCATTTT.

This clonotype was counted between two and nine times. The V gene is TRBV12-3 or TRBV12-4, the J gene TRBJ2-1, with D maybe TRBD1 (6 bases). The CDR3 sequence is 12 residues long. V lost 5 bases and J lost 6, with 8 bases in between. CDR3 amino acids: CASSGQTNEQFF. Here the CDR3 DNA reads TGTGCCAGCAGTGGACAGACCAATGAGCAGTTCTTC.

This clonotype appeared many times. The chain is built from TRBV25-1 and TRBJ1-2; D gene unclear. Germline V CDR1 and CDR2: MGHDK, SYGVNS. V lost 4 bases and J lost 0, with 9 bases in between. The CDR3 has 14 residues. CDR3 nucleotides: TGTGCCAGCAGTGCCACAAGGGCTAACTATGGCTACACCTTC. Its protein product is CASSATRANYGYTF.

This clonotype has ten or more counts. This chain uses TRBV29-1 with TRBJ1-4; D is uncertain. The V gene's germline CDR1 is SQVTM and CDR2 ANQGSEA. The CDR3 loop spans 13 amino acids. The V and J ends lost 7 bases and 5 bases respectively, with 14 bases between them. CDR3 sequence (DNA): TGCAGCGCCTACAGATTTGGGAATGAAAAACTGTTTTTT. Amino acids: CSAYRFGNEKLFF.

This clonotype has a count of ten or more. The chain carries TRBV5-1 and TRBJ2-1; TRBD2 matches 11 bases. The CDR3 is 16 residues long. V shed 4 bases, J shed 8 bases, and the junction held 11 bases outside the gene matches. Germline V lookup: CDR1 SGHRS, CDR2 YFSETQ. In DNA, the CDR3 is TGCGCCAGCAGCCACCGAACTAGCGGGGGTCGGGATGAGCAGTTCTTC. Translating gives CASSHRTSGGRDEQFF.

This clonotype showed up many times. J is TRBJ1-2 and V is TRBV6-5; D is perhaps TRBD1 (6 bases). V was trimmed by 6 bases and J by 4 bases, leaving 12 bases between them. The CDR3 contains 13 residues. Germline V gene data show CDR1 as MNHEY and CDR2 as SVGAGI. The CDR3 coding sequence is TGTGCCAGCAGGATACAGGGAACCTATGGCTACACCTTC. Its protein is CASRIQGTYGYTF.

This clonotype was found once. The chain joins TRBV2 to TRBJ2-7, with D possibly being TRBD1 (6 bases). The CDR3 runs to 13 residues. Germline CDR1 is SNHLY and CDR2 is FYNNEI. For the CDR3, the DNA is TGTGCTAACAGTGTTGACAGGCCCCTGGAGCAGTACTTC. Translation gives CANSVDRPLEQYF.

In regard to this clonotype: A much larger clone lies one base from this, so it may be a read error. The gene calls are TRBV16 and TRBJ1-5, with D possibly TRBD1 on 5 matching bases. Germline values: CDR1 KGHSY, CDR2 FQNENV. The CDR3 runs to 14 residues. Here the CDR3 reads CVSSQLGGNQPQHF. The CDR3 DNA sequence: TGTGTCAGCAGCCAACTAGGGGGCAATCAGCCCCAGCATTTT.

Regarding this clonotype: This may be a read error, as it is one base from a much larger clone. The genes are TRBV28 and TRBJ2-4, with no clear D. The V gene lost 3 bases and the J gene lost 0 bases, with 12 bases spanning the gap. In germline, CDR1 is MDHEN, CDR2 SYDVKM. The CDR3 sequence is 16 residues long. The CDR3 is CASSFGRSLAKNIQYF. The DNA for the CDR3 is TGTGCCAGCAGTTTCGGAAGGAGTCTAGCCAAAAACATTCAGTACTTC.

This chain joins TRBV9 and TRBJ2-5, with 9 bases fitting TRBD2. Germline-derived CDR1 and CDR2 are SGDLS and YYNGEE. The V gene end was trimmed by 0 bases and the J gene end by 1 base; junction bases not matched to a gene: 7. The CDR3 loop spans 17 amino acids. Here the CDR3 reads CASSVVLLAGSQETQYF. CDR3 in DNA: TGTGCCAGCAGCGTAGTTTTACTAGCGGGTTCCCAAGAGACCCAGTACTTC. Filled out from reference TRBV9 and TRBJ2-5, the complete variable domain reads DSGVTQTPKHLITATGQRVTLRCSPRSGDLSVYWYQQSLDQGLQFLIQYYNGEERAKGNILERFSAQQFPDLHSELNLSSLELGDSALYFCASSVVLLAGSQETQYFGPGTRLLVL.

This clonotype has ten or more counts. The rearrangement joins TRBV5-1 to TRBJ2-1; D possibly corresponds to TRBD2 (7 bases). Germline values: CDR1 SGHRS, CDR2 YFSETQ. The CDR3 is 14 residues long. V shed 7 bases and J shed 0 bases, with 11 bases lying between them. The CDR3 sequence is CASEGGGSYNEQFF. The CDR3 bases are TGCGCCAGCGAGGGGGGGGGCTCCTACAATGAGCAGTTCTTC. Full variable domain (outside the CDR3, taken from reference TRBV5-1 and TRBJ2-1): KAGVTQTPRYLIKTRGQQVTLSCSPISGHRSVSWYQQTPGQGLQFLFEYFSETQRNKGNFPGRFSGRQFSNSRSEMNVSTLELGDSALYLCASEGGGSYNEQFFGPGTRLTVL.

This clonotype was observed many times. This chain joins TRBV20-1 and TRBJ2-1; D is undetermined. The CDR3 sequence is 11 residues long. The V end lost 3 bases, the J end lost 5 bases, and 5 bases lay between the germline ends. The V gene's germline CDR1 is DFQATT and CDR2 SNEGSKA (reference sequence). CDR3: CSASLDNEQFF. The DNA of the CDR3 is TGCAGTGCTAGTCTGGACAATGAGCAGTTCTTC.

This chain connects TRBV6-2 or TRBV6-3 to TRBJ2-7; the D gene is possibly TRBD2 (6 bases). Germline V gene lookup returns CDR1 MNHEY and CDR2 SVGEGT. With 8 bases removed from V and 9 bases from J, the gap between germline ends came to 26 bases. The length of the CDR3 is 15 residues. In DNA form, the CDR3 reads TGTGCCAGCGGACGATCCCGTCCGGGACTGGGCGTGCAGTACTTC. Encoded protein: CASGRSRPGLGVQYF.

Ten or more counts support this clonotype. This chain uses TRBV5-1 with TRBJ2-2; 12 nucleotides align to TRBD2. V was clipped by 3 bases and J by 5 bases; unmatched bases: 8. Germline CDR1 and CDR2: SGHRS and YFSETQ. The CDR3 spans 17 residues. The CDR3 DNA sequence: TGCGCCAGCAGCTCTCGACTAGCGGGAGTGGAGACCGGGGAGCTGTTTTTT. Residues: CASSSRLAGVETGELFF.

At least ten counts were recorded for this clonotype. The genes are TRBV7-9 and TRBJ1-1; D is possibly TRBD1 (5 bases). V lost 11 bases and J 4 bases, leaving 11 bases between the germline ends. This CDR3 spans 11 amino acids. CDR1 is SEHNR, CDR2 FQNEAQ, per germline (reference sequence). The CDR3 DNA reads as TGTGCCGGGGGGGGGGGCACTGAAGCTTTCTTT. This encodes CAGGGGTEAFF.

In this sample, this clonotype turned up many times. V is TRBV12-3 or TRBV12-4 and J is TRBJ1-2; 9 nucleotides agree with TRBD1. There are 14 residues in the CDR3. V dropped 6 bases and J dropped 6; count of bases not matched to a gene: 8. The CDR3 here is CASSHTDRGDGYTF. The CDR3 DNA follows: TGTGCCAGCAGCCATACGGACAGGGGAGATGGCTACACCTTC.

This clonotype has a count of ten or more. This chain joins TRBV20-1 and TRBJ2-3; 11 bases agree with TRBD2. This CDR3 contains 15 residues. The V segment lost 0 bases and the J segment 4 bases; nucleotides outside the gene matches: 3. Germline V lookup: CDR1 DFQATT, CDR2 SNEGSKA (reference sequence). The DNA of the CDR3 is TGCAGTGCTAGAGAAACTAGCGGGAGAGCAGATACGCAGTATTTT. As protein: CSARETSGRADTQYF.

This clonotype has ten or more counts. The chain uses TRBV20-1 and TRBJ2-2; 10 nucleotides line up with TRBD2. J lost 1 base, V lost 3 bases, and 14 bases had no gene match. Germline CDR1 and CDR2: DFQATT and SNEGSKA (reference sequence). The CDR3 covers 19 residues. This chain's CDR3 is CSARAPVLAGGLNTGELFF. The CDR3, as DNA: TGCAGTGCTAGGGCCCCGGTGTTAGCGGGGGGTTTGAACACCGGGGAGCTGTTTTTT.

This clonotype was counted at least ten times. The chain combines TRBV14 with TRBJ2-1; 8 positions agree with TRBD1. Germline CDR1 reads SGHDN; CDR2 reads FVKESK. The CDR3 is 15 residues long. With 1 base clipped from V and 4 bases from J, the junction kept 3 bases outside the gene matches. The CDR3 DNA reads TGTGCCAGCAGCCAAGTGCAGGGGGCATACAATGAGCAGTTCTTC. It is translated as CASSQVQGAYNEQFF.

This clonotype was detected ten times or more. V usage is TRBV5-1 and J usage is TRBJ1-2; unclear D gene. Germline V gene data show CDR1 as SGHRS and CDR2 as YFSETQ. The V end lost 0 bases, the J end lost 5 bases, and 8 bases lay between the germline ends. The CDR3 spans 13 residues. DNA of the CDR3: TGCGCCAGCAGCTTGGAATCTCCTTATGGCTACACCTTC. Translation gives CASSLESPYGYTF.

This clonotype was counted ten times or more. The chain employs TRBV25-1 and TRBJ2-5; no clear D. This CDR3 is built from 13 residues. Germline V lookup: CDR1 MGHDK, CDR2 SYGVNS. Trimming pared 4 bases from V and 2 bases from J, leaving 8 bases between. Here the CDR3 DNA reads TGTGCCAGCAGTGCGGCAGGACAAGAGACCCAGTACTTC. Translation: CASSAAGQETQYF.

This clonotype was observed many times. This may stem from a read error, because a much larger clone lies one nucleotide away. This chain joins TRBV12-3 or TRBV12-4 and TRBJ2-7, with no clear D. With 6 bases removed from V and 2 bases from J, the gap between germline ends came to 5 bases. CDR3 length: 11 amino acids. The CDR3 region is CASRGTYEQYF. The CDR3 nucleotides are TGTGCCAGCAGGGGGACCTACGAGCAGTACTTC.

This clonotype was observed many times. The V call is TRBV20-1, the J call TRBJ2-3; D is unclear. The CDR3 extends over 12 amino acids. V gave up 0 bases and J gave up 4 bases, with 5 bases separating them. The germline V gene has CDR1 DFQATT and CDR2 SNEGSKA (reference sequence). DNA of the CDR3: TGCAGTGCTAGAGATCAGGCAGATACGCAGTATTTT. Residues: CSARDQADTQYF.

The V gene is TRBV7-3, the J gene TRBJ2-1, with 7 positions matching TRBD2. The ends lost 5 bases at V and 7 bases at J; junction bases unmatched: 17. The CDR3 runs 17 residues. The germline V gene has CDR1 SGHTA and CDR2 FQGTGA. This chain's CDR3 is CASSGRGCLRGANEQFF. The CDR3 DNA sequence: TGTGCCAGCAGCGGGCGGGGGTGCCTCCGCGGAGCTAATGAGCAGTTCTTC.

The sample holds many counts of this clonotype. The rearrangement uses TRBV18 and TRBJ2-7, with D possibly TRBD2 on 6 matching bases. V dropped 1 base and J dropped 6 bases, with 16 bases sitting between them. There are 15 residues in the CDR3. Per the germline V gene, CDR1 is KGHSH and CDR2 is LQKENI. The CDR3 sequence: CASSPRGTSTGEQYF. As DNA, the CDR3 is TGTGCCAGCTCACCACGAGGGACTTCCACCGGCGAGCAGTACTTC. The complete variable domain, with remaining parts taken from reference TRBV18 and TRBJ2-7, reads NAGVMQNPRHLVRRRGQEARLRCSPMKGHSHVYWYRQLPEEGLKFMVYLQKENIIDESGMPKERFSAEFPKEGPSILRIQQVVRGDSAAYFCASSPRGTSTGEQYFGPGTRLTVT.